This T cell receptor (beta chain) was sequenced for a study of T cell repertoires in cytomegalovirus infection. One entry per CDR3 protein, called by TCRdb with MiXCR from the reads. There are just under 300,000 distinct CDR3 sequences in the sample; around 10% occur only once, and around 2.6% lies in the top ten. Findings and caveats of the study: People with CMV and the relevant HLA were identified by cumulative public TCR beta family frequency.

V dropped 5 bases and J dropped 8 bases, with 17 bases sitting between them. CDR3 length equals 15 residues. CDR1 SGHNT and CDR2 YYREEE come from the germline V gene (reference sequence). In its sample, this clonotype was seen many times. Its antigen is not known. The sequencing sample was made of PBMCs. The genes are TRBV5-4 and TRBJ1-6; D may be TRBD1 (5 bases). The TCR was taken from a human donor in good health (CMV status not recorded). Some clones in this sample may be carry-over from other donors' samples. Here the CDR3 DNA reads TGTGCCAGCAGACCCGGGGCGCGGTCAGATTCACCCCTCCACTTT. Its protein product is CASRPGARSDSPLHF. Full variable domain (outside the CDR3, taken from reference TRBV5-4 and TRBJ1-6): ETGVTQSPTHLIKTRGQQVTLRCSSQSGHNTVSWYQQALGQGPQFIFQYYREEENGRGNFPPRFSGLQFPNYSSELNVNALELDDSALYLCASRPGARSDSPLHFGNGTRLTVT.